Detailed here is one TCR beta chain. Its antigen remains undetermined. No qualities accompany the bases; no much larger clone lies one base away. Healthy HIV-negative adults with no recently reported acute infections or vaccinations were included as donors. Every donor was a Caucasian adult residing in Nashville, Tennessee, USA. CD4+ T cells were enriched through magnetic negative selection, after which naive cells were positively selected on CD45RA and the remaining negative fraction served as the memory subset. Blood was collected by leukapheresis, and PBMCs were isolated by Ficoll-Histopaque density gradient centrifugation and then cryopreserved in liquid nitrogen vapor phase. Purity and quantity of every magnetically sorted T cell population were checked by analytical flow cytometry. From each sorted fraction, genomic DNA was isolated and quantified by UV absorbance on a Nanodrop 2000c. Using the deep immunoSEQ assay, multiplex PCR amplified TCR CDR3 regions from genomic DNA. Extracted genomic DNA from each cell subset was spread evenly across all wells of several immunoSEQ 96-well plates, with each plate serving as a replicate. For sorted subsets, each replicate PCR was loaded with about 0.2 ug genomic DNA, equivalent to 25,000 to 35,000 T cell genomes. Purified libraries were quantified with a Qubit 3.0 fluorometer, sized on a Bioanalyzer 2100, and re-quantified with the KAPA Library Quantification kit. Every immunoSEQ 96-well plate was sequenced on a separate single-read 150-cycle Illumina NextSeq 550 flow cell. Per the source publication's procedure: The immunoSEQ output contained only junctional sequences without quality scores, so filtering could not match that applied to full-length reads. Sequences were annotated with PyIR, a Python wrapper for IgBLAST v1.9, using IMGT germline references to assign V/J genes and CDR3. Reads with weak V/J assignments (E-value above 1e-6), missing CDR3, stop codons, out-of-frame junctions, or ambiguous translated residues were removed. A V3J clonotype was defined by an identical inferred V gene, J gene, and CDR3 amino acid sequence. The percentage overlap between two repertoires was calculated by dividing the number of shared unique clonotypes by the size of the smaller repertoire. Repertoire richness was assessed with RTK rarefaction, the Chao1 estimator, and Recon v2.1 estimates of unobserved clonotypes. For all TCRbeta clonotypes obtained by the gDNA method from four donors, generation probabilities were computed with OLGA. TCRdb provides this immuneACCESS table in a form limited to in-frame rearrangements. Some clones are lacking; in checked studies, under half of them reflect an unresolved V gene, and why the rest are absent is not known. That table furnishes V, J and clone size, whereas the DNA furnished D and trimming. Across this sample there are 1,500,000 or so clones, with less than 99% seen only once. Clones ranked in the top ten supply roughly 0.35% of the sample.

This record comes from a study of shared clonotypes between healthy human individuals (dated by TCRdb to about 2020). Regarding the study in general: Three men and two women, aged 18 to 49 years, made up the cohort. To estimate repertoire size and how much clonotypes are shared between individuals, the study performed deep sequencing of blood TCR repertoires from a few healthy adults. Per donor, leukapheresis produced somewhere between about 0.9 and 9.5 billion PBMCs. To increase sequencing depth and limit assay-specific biases, TCR repertoire library preparation and sequencing were carried out by different laboratories using diverse techniques. For each donor, CD4 naive and CD4 memory were each given three plates, CD8 naive was given two plates, and CD8 memory was given one plate. The paper as a whole reports these results and caveats: Incomplete sequencing was indicated by rarefaction of sorted-subset datasets, despite the large sequencing depth. Naive subsets generally had larger estimated clonotype richness than memory subsets did. Sampling was restricted to blood, and TCR repertoires in tissues likely differ from the TCR repertoires found in blood. Because the study included a small number of donors, the genetic and exposure-history diversity represented was limited. Higher generation probabilities were observed for clonotypes shared by all four sorted-subset donors than for non-shared clonotypes. Pairwise subsampling indicated that sequencing depth was expected to affect the degree of clonotype sharing among donors. Across four donors, about 5.2% of naive CD4, around 3.3% of naive CD8, under 2.5% of memory CD4, and about 0.4% of memory CD8 clonotypes were shared.

In the germline V gene, CDR1 corresponds to MGHDK and CDR2 to SYGVNS. Spanning cysteine to phenylalanine, the CDR3 consists of 14 amino acids. Just the 42-base CDR3 DNA is kept, in frame starting at base 1. Unmatched junction bases come to 2, with V trimmed by 3 bases and J by 5 bases. The sequenced sample consisted of naive CD4+ T cells sorted from blood. Taken with the paper, the label for cell subset or site translates to: CD45RA+ positively selected. Recombination joined TRBV25-1 with TRBJ1-5; 9 bases in the junction line up with TRBD1. The receptor was isolated from a man in his thirties or forties in good health. In nucleotides, the sequence is TGTGCCAGCAGTGAGGGACAGGGCCATCAGCCCCAGCATTTT. Its protein product is CASSEGQGHQPQHF.